These 5 T cell receptor beta chains came from one sample sequenced in a study of blood T cell repertoires in COVID-19. The data were produced by immunoSEQ multiplex PCR, yet TCRdb's version contains in-frame clones alone and is incomplete. Among approximately 400,000 clones, about 89% were seen once, and the ten largest hold 0.8% to 0.9%. Input material: PBMCs or T cells enriched from blood (not recorded which). The origin of the receptors is a woman in her thirties or forties who had been exposed to COVID-19.

CDR3 sequence (DNA): TGTGCCACCAGTGCTCACGGGACTAGCGGGAGTCCCAGACCGTACGAGCAGTACTTC. Translation: CATSAHGTSGSPRPYEQYF. The V and J genes are TRBV24-1 and TRBJ2-7; 14 nucleotides agree with TRBD2. The germline CDR1 and CDR2 sequences are KGHDR and SFDVKD. V lost 5 bases to trimming and J lost 4 bases; unmatched junction nucleotides: 15. This CDR3 has 19 residues.

CDR3 DNA sequence: TGTGCCAGCGAGCGGGAGATGGATACGCAGTATTTT. Residues: CASEREMDTQYF. The rearrangement links TRBV12-3 or TRBV12-4 to TRBJ2-3; 8 bases fit TRBD2. This CDR3 spans 12 amino acids. V shed 8 bases, J shed 6 bases, and the junction held 4 bases outside the gene matches.

This clone came up once. The chain links TRBV19 to TRBJ1-2; 7 bases align to TRBD1. V trimming: 6 bases; J trimming: 2 bases; junction bases outside the gene matches: 6. Germline assignment: CDR1 LNHDA and CDR2 SQIVND (reference sequence). This CDR3 has 14 residues. The CDR3 DNA follows: TGTGCCAGTAGGACCGAACAGGGGAACTATGGCTACACCTTC. It translates to CASRTEQGNYGYTF.

The chain carries TRBV5-1 and TRBJ2-3; 10 positions agree with TRBD2. This CDR3 has 16 residues. V gave up 2 bases and J gave up 3 bases; unmatched junction bases: 6. CDR1 is SGHRS, CDR2 YFSETQ, per germline. CDR3: CASSFSAGGRTDTQYF. The CDR3 DNA is TGCGCCAGCAGCTTCTCAGCGGGGGGGCGAACAGATACGCAGTATTTT.

CDR3 DNA: TGTGCTAGTGGTTTGGTAACCAGACTCTATGGCTACACCTTC. Its protein product is CASGLVTRLYGYTF. V is TRBV12-5 and J is TRBJ1-2, with D hard to call. V was trimmed by 0 bases and J by 4 bases, leaving 9 bases between them. Germline CDR1 and CDR2: LGHNT and FRNRAP. The CDR3 has 14 residues.